This TCR beta chain was profiled in a study of blood T cells in healthy people across ages. The germline V gene has CDR1 LGHNA and CDR2 YNFKEQ. CDR3 size: 16 residues. The V and J ends lost 1 base and 6 bases, in that order; junction bases with no gene match: 12. Regarding the study as a whole: With age, beta diversity per million T cells declined roughly linearly, significantly by roughly 40.

A second PCR of 7 to 11 cycles used a sample-barcoded 5' primer and a J-beta primer mix. In TCRdb, the 5' RACE reads were re-called with MiXCR into one record per CDR3 protein. The table shows about 290,000 distinct CDR3 sequences, with roughly a quarter occurring only once. Healthy Caucasian individuals from Russia aged about 6 to 95 were enrolled as donors. As for this clonotype: What it recognizes is unknown.

This receptor was taken from a woman between 70 and 85 years old in good health. The chain combines TRBV4-2 with TRBJ2-7, with 7 nucleotides matching TRBD2. Sequencing was carried out using blood. This CDR3 is CASSQGAGNSRAEQYF. The CDR3 bases are TGTGCCAGCAGCCAAGGAGCGGGGAACTCACGGGCCGAGCAGTACTTC.